One and the same sample provided the 7 T cell receptor beta chains below, sequenced in a study of cytomegalovirus exposure and HLA in healthy donors. Vbeta (60) and Jbeta (13) primers were used in the PCR. Here immunoSEQ multiplex PCR was the method, and the copy in TCRdb shows in-frame clones only, minus some. The sample includes under 150,000 clones, 9.5% of them seen just once. The sample taken for sequencing was PBMCs. The origin of the receptors is a man aged 25-45 years in good health and CMV-seronegative.

In this sample, this clone turned up a few times. J is TRBJ1-5 and V is TRBV7-9; D not resolved. This CDR3 has 15 residues. Trimming took 4 bases from V and 7 from J, leaving 17 bases between them. The germline V gene encodes CDR1 SEHNR and CDR2 FQNEAQ (reference sequence). The CDR3 loop reads CASSSHGVRKQPQHF. The CDR3 DNA reads as TGTGCCAGCAGCTCCCACGGGGTCCGGAAGCAGCCCCAGCATTTT. Based on the CDR3 plus reference TRBV7-9 and TRBJ1-5, the full variable domain is DTGVSQNPRHKITKRGQNVTFRCDPISEHNRLYWYRQTLGQGPEFLTYFQNEAQLEKSRLLSDRFSAERPKGSFSTLEIQRTEQGDSAMYLCASSSHGVRKQPQHFGDGTRLSIL.

The rearrangement uses TRBV19 and TRBJ2-7; D is undetermined. Germline V lookup: CDR1 LNHDA, CDR2 SQIVND (reference sequence). The germline V and J ends were trimmed by 4 bases and 0 bases, with 7 bases remaining between them. The CDR3 covers 13 residues. The CDR3 region has the DNA TGTGCCAGTAGTAGCGCCGACTCCTACGAGCAGTACTTC. Its protein product is CASSSADSYEQYF.

The sample holds a few counts of this clone. The chain has TRBV12-5 and TRBJ2-1, with TRBD2 matching 14 bases. The CDR3 spans 18 residues. Germline lookup yields CDR1 LGHNT and CDR2 FRNRAP. Trimming took 8 bases from V and 6 from J; bases not matched to a gene: 15. The CDR3 is CASSGSGTSGRWFNEQFF. CDR3 DNA: TGTGCTAGTTCTGGCTCCGGGACTAGCGGGAGATGGTTCAATGAGCAGTTCTTC.

The gene calls are TRBV14 and TRBJ1-3, with 10 bases that match TRBD1. The junction had 13 bases not matched to a gene; V was cut back by 1 base and J by 4 bases. This CDR3 contains 19 residues. Looked up from germline, CDR1 is SGHDN and CDR2 is FVKESK. The DNA of the CDR3 is TGTGCCAGCAGCCAAGGGCCGGGACAGGGGCCTTTACGGGGAAACACCATATATTTT. This translates into CASSQGPGQGPLRGNTIYF.

This clone has a handful of counts. The rearrangement links TRBV10-3 to TRBJ2-7; 9 positions match TRBD1. The CDR3 contains 16 residues. Germline V gene data show CDR1 as ENHRY and CDR2 as SYGVKD. V lost 3 bases and J lost 7; bases outside the gene matches: 13. The CDR3 sequence: CAISELVKGQGREQYF. Written as DNA, the CDR3 is TGTGCCATCAGTGAATTAGTGAAGGGACAGGGTCGGGAGCAGTACTTC.

V usage is TRBV19 and J usage is TRBJ1-4; D not resolved. CDR3 size: 13 residues. Trimming took off 5 bases at V and 11 bases at J, with 15 bases between the two ends. Germline CDR1 LNHDA, CDR2 SQIVND (reference sequence). In DNA form, the CDR3 reads TGTGCCAGTAGTCCTGGTCGCTCGGGGAAACTGTTTTTT. Protein: CASSPGRSGKLFF.

There are a few counts of this clone. The chain is built from TRBV18 and TRBJ1-1; no clear D gene. CDR1 and CDR2 (germline): KGHSH, LQKENI. This CDR3 region has 15 residues. V lost 2 bases and J lost 4, with 14 bases in between. For the CDR3, the DNA is TGTGCCAGCTCACCAAGGCGGGCCGGCGGCACTGAAGCTTTCTTT. Residues: CASSPRRAGGTEAFF.